A single sample gave rise to the 24 T cell receptor beta chains below, sequenced in a study of CD8+CD57+ T cells in acquired aplastic anemia. Using genomic DNA as the template, TCR beta VDJ and CDR3 profiling was carried out. TCRdb fed the reads into MiXCR, producing one record per CDR3 protein. Among 210,000 or so distinct CDR3 sequences listed, roughly 50% were seen once. Patients picked for sequencing had shown CD8+CD57+ cell expansion detected by flow cytometry. Sequenced material: sorted CD4+, CD8+, or CD8+CD57+ T cells (not recorded which) from PBMCs. Receptors originate from a human donor with aplastic anemia.

This clonotype showed up many times. V and J are TRBV9 and TRBJ2-7; 10 bases are a match to TRBD1. CDR3 length: 14 amino acids. Germline lookup yields CDR1 SGDLS and CDR2 YYNGEE. V lost 4 bases to trimming and J lost 6 bases; unmatched junction nucleotides: 7. CDR3 bases: TGTGCCAGCAGCCCGCGGACAGGGGGTGCCGAGCAGTACTTC. Amino acid sequence: CASSPRTGGAEQYF. Complete variable domain (other parts from reference TRBV9 and TRBJ2-7): DSGVTQTPKHLITATGQRVTLRCSPRSGDLSVYWYQQSLDQGLQFLIQYYNGEERAKGNILERFSAQQFPDLHSELNLSSLELGDSALYFCASSPRTGGAEQYFGPGTRLTVT.

There are many counts of this clonotype. J is TRBJ2-2 and V is TRBV5-1, with D perhaps matching TRBD1 (5 bases). Germline-derived CDR1 and CDR2 are SGHRS and YFSETQ. The V gene lost 4 bases and the J gene lost 3 bases, with 13 bases spanning the gap. The CDR3 loop spans 15 amino acids. The CDR3 nucleotides are TGCGCCAGCAGCCCCCAGGGTGGTGACACCGGGGAGCTGTTTTTT. Encoded protein: CASSPQGGDTGELFF.

The rearrangement joins TRBV20-1 to TRBJ1-6, with TRBD1 matching 9 bases. The V segment lost 5 bases and the J segment 6 bases; nucleotides outside the gene matches: 2. Germline V gene sequence: CDR1 DFQATT, CDR2 SNEGSKA (reference sequence). The CDR3 is 13 amino acids. DNA of the CDR3: TGCAGTGCTGAGACAGGGGGTAATTCACCCCTCCACTTT. It yields the protein CSAETGGNSPLHF.

V gene TRBV24-1 combines with J gene TRBJ1-5; 7 bases fit TRBD1. The CDR3 is 14 amino acids. Per germline, CDR1 KGHDR and CDR2 SFDVKD. The V and J ends lost 3 bases and 7 bases, in that order; junction bases with no gene match: 5. As DNA, the CDR3 is TGTGCCACCAGTGATGAAGGGGGCAGGCAGCCCCAGCATTTT. Protein sequence: CATSDEGGRQPQHF.

This clonotype has at least ten counts. This chain links TRBV4-1 with TRBJ1-4, with D perhaps TRBD1 (5 bases). The CDR3 is 15 residues long. Trimming took 4 bases from V and 6 from J, leaving 15 bases between them. Per germline, CDR1 MGHRA and CDR2 YSYEKL. The chain's CDR3 is CASSPVGREDEKLFF. In DNA, the CDR3 is TGCGCCAGCAGCCCTGTGGGCAGGGAGGATGAAAAACTGTTTTTT.

The chain combines TRBV3-1 with TRBJ2-3; D may match TRBD1 or TRBD2 (6 bases each). The CDR3 consists of 12 residues. From germline, CDR1 is LGHDT and CDR2 YNNKEL (reference sequence). With 11 bases removed from V and 11 bases from J, the gap between germline ends came to 20 bases. CDR3 region: CASSLLKGGQYF. The CDR3 region has the DNA TGTGCCTCCAGCCTCCTAAAGGGGGGGCAGTATTTT.

In this sample, this clonotype turned up many times. The CDR3 loop reads CASPAETQYF. CDR3 nucleotides: TGTGCCAGCCCCGCGGAGACCCAGTACTTC. The chain is built from TRBV14 and TRBJ2-5; D gene unclear. V was trimmed by 8 bases and J by 5 bases, leaving 6 bases between them. The CDR3 spans 10 residues. Germline CDR1 SGHDN, CDR2 FVKESK. Full variable domain (remainder filled in from reference TRBV14 and TRBJ2-5): EAGVTQFPSHSVIEKGQTVTLRCDPISGHDNLYWYRRVMGKEIKFLLHFVKESKQDESGMPNNRFLAERTGGTYSTLKVQPAELEDSGVYFCASPAETQYFGPGTRLLVL.

V is TRBV20-1 and J is TRBJ1-5; D may be TRBD1 (6 bases). The germline gives CDR1 DFQATT, CDR2 SNEGSKA (reference sequence). The ends were cut back, 0 bases at V and 2 bases at J, with 17 bases in the middle. CDR3 length: 17 residues. CDR3 sequence reads: CSARDLGEGGRNQPQHF. CDR3 nucleotide sequence: TGCAGTGCTAGAGATTTAGGGGAGGGGGGACGCAATCAGCCCCAGCATTTT.

This chain uses TRBV24-1 with TRBJ2-2, with 9 bases that match TRBD1. J was trimmed by 0 bases and V by 7 bases; bases with no gene match: 5. The CDR3 extends over 16 amino acids. Germline CDR1 and CDR2: KGHDR and SFDVKD. For the CDR3, the DNA is TGTGCCACCAGAGACGGGGACAGGGCGAACACCGGGGAGCTGTTTTTT. It specifies CATRDGDRANTGELFF.

There are many counts of this clonotype. V usage is TRBV5-6 and J usage is TRBJ2-2, with D maybe TRBD2 (5 bases). This CDR3 is 15 amino acids long. The V gene's germline CDR1 is SGHDT and CDR2 YYEEEE. The V and J ends lost 1 base and 7 bases respectively, with 14 bases between them. The CDR3 DNA reads as TGTGCCAGCAGCTTGTTGGTCTCGGCGGGCGGGGAGCTGTTTTTT. Its protein product is CASSLLVSAGGELFF. Full variable domain (rest looked up from reference TRBV5-6 and TRBJ2-2): DAGVTQSPTHLIKTRGQQVTLRCSPKSGHDTVSWYQQALGQGPQFIFQYYEEEERQRGNFPDRFSGHQFPNYSSELNVNALLLGDSALYLCASSLLVSAGGELFFGEGSRLTVL.

This clonotype was found a few times. The chain is built from TRBV7-2 and TRBJ1-6; D uncertain. V was trimmed by 6 bases and J by 10 bases, leaving 22 bases between them. The CDR3 runs to 16 residues. The V gene's germline CDR1 is SGHTA and CDR2 FQGNSA. The CDR3 sequence is CASRYTGPPGGSPLHF. CDR3 DNA: TGTGCCAGCAGGTATACCGGGCCACCGGGTGGATCACCCCTCCACTTT.

CDR3: CSGGTGEQPQHF. Written as DNA, the CDR3 is TGCAGCGGGGGGACAGGGGAGCAGCCCCAGCATTTT. The chain uses TRBV29-1 and TRBJ1-5; TRBD1 matches 10 bases. In germline, CDR1 is SQVTM, CDR2 ANQGSEA. With 7 bases clipped from V and 7 bases from J, the junction kept 4 bases outside the gene matches. CDR3 length: 12 amino acids. The full variable domain, rest sourced from reference TRBV29-1 and TRBJ1-5, is SAVISQKPSRDICQRGTSLTIQCQVDSQVTMMFWYRQQPGQSLTLIATANQGSEATYESGFVIDKFPISRPNLTFSTLTVSNMSPEDSSIYLCSGGTGEQPQHFGDGTRLSIL.

This clonotype was found many times. The chain uses TRBV11-2 and TRBJ1-5; D ambiguous. This CDR3 region has 15 residues. The germline V gene encodes CDR1 SGHAT and CDR2 FQNNGV. V lost 8 bases and J lost 2, with 16 bases in between. The CDR3 coding sequence is TGTGCCAGCCGTTCCGGACCGGGTGGCAATCAGCCCCAGCATTTT. Amino acids: CASRSGPGGNQPQHF.

Concerning this clonotype: Sequence at one end of the junction differs from germline and may be a read error. The V call is TRBV29-1, the J call TRBJ2-3; D call uncertain. Germline lookup yields CDR1 SQVTM and CDR2 ANQGSEA. The CDR3 covers 13 residues. This CDR3 reads CSVEGSATDTQYF. The CDR3 region has the DNA TGCAGCGTTGAAGGGTCAGCCACAGATACGCAATATTTT.

This clonotype was detected many times. This rearrangement joins TRBV5-1 to TRBJ1-4; D unresolved. The V gene's germline CDR1 is SGHRS and CDR2 YFSETQ. The CDR3 extends over 14 amino acids. Trimming removed 0 bases from V and 7 bases from J, with 10 bases in between. The CDR3 DNA sequence: TGCGCCAGCAGCTTGGGGGCCGAGGGTGAAAAACTGTTTTTT. It encodes CASSLGAEGEKLFF.

J is TRBJ2-1 and V is TRBV19, with D maybe TRBD1 (7 bases). Germline CDR1 LNHDA, CDR2 SQIVND (reference sequence). CDR3 size: 15 residues. V gave up 10 bases and J gave up 5 bases, with 21 bases separating them. This chain's CDR3 is CATAGQPPLDNEQFF. In DNA form, the CDR3 reads TGTGCCACCGCGGGACAGCCCCCGTTGGACAATGAGCAGTTCTTC. Drawing the rest from reference TRBV19 and TRBJ2-1, the complete variable domain is DGGITQSPKYLFRKEGQNVTLSCEQNLNHDAMYWYRQDPGQGLRLIYYSQIVNDFQKGDIAEGYSVSREKKESFPLTVTSAQKNPTAFYLCATAGQPPLDNEQFFGPGTRLTVL.

In regard to this clonotype: One end of the junction does not line up with germline, which may come from a read error. The V call is TRBV5-1, the J call TRBJ1-6; D might be TRBD1 (5 bases). Germline CDR1 is SGHRS and CDR2 is YFSETQ. The CDR3 totals 13 residues. The chain's CDR3 is CAGSLRDGSPLHF. DNA for the CDR3: TGCGCCGGCAGCCTCCGGGACGGTTCACCCCTCCACTTT.

The V and J genes are TRBV24-1 and TRBJ2-3, with D possibly matching TRBD1 (5 bases). Per the germline V gene, CDR1 is KGHDR and CDR2 is SFDVKD. Trimming removed 3 bases at V and 6 bases at J, with 9 bases between. The CDR3 covers 13 residues. The chain's CDR3 is CATSDVGRDTQYF. The CDR3 DNA follows: TGTGCCACCAGTGATGTGGGGCGCGATACGCAGTATTTT.

The V and J genes are TRBV7-8 and TRBJ2-7; D possibly corresponds to TRBD1 (5 bases). The CDR3 totals 14 residues. Germline-derived CDR1 and CDR2 are SGHVS and FQNEAQ. Between the trimmed V and J ends, which lost 1 base and 2 bases, there was a span of 9 bases. CDR3 sequence reads: CASSLVGQTYEQYF. In nucleotides, the CDR3 is TGTGCCAGCAGCTTAGTAGGACAAACCTACGAGCAGTACTTC.

The chain links TRBV29-1 to TRBJ2-7, with a tentative D call TRBD2 (5 bases). Germline loops: CDR1 SQVTM, CDR2 ANQGSEA. V shed 1 base and J shed 2 bases, with 6 bases lying between them. CDR3 length: 12 residues. The CDR3 spells CSVEAGTYEQYF. The CDR3 nucleotides read TGCAGCGTTGAAGCGGGAACCTACGAGCAGTACTTC.

The chain recombines TRBV15 with TRBJ2-3; TRBD2 aligns across 8 bases. Germline V gene data show CDR1 as LNHNV and CDR2 as YYDKDF (reference sequence). The CDR3 has 16 residues. The V and J ends lost 1 base and 2 bases, in that order; junction bases with no gene match: 5. The CDR3 region has the DNA TGTGCCACCAGCAGAGTGGCGGGGGGCATCACAGATACGCAGTATTTT. It encodes CATSRVAGGITDTQYF. Supplemented by reference TRBV15 and TRBJ2-3, the full variable domain reads DAMVIQNPRYQVTQFGKPVTLSCSQTLNHNVMYWYQQKSSQAPKLLFHYYDKDFNNEADTPDNFQSRRPNTSFCFLDIRSPGLGDTAMYLCATSRVAGGITDTQYFGPGTRLTVL.

Comment on this clonotype: One base away lies a much larger clone, so this may be a sequencing read error. V gene TRBV7-2 combines with J gene TRBJ1-1; no clear D. The CDR3 covers 16 residues. Germline CDR1 SGHTA, CDR2 FQGNSA. This CDR3 reads CASSPIKGTSNTVAFF. The CDR3 nucleotides read TGTGCCAGCAGCCCCATTAAGGGCACGTCGAACACTGTAGCTTTCTTT.

The chain combines TRBV9 with TRBJ1-2; the match to TRBD1 covers 7 bases. CDR3 length: 14 residues. Trimming removed 4 bases from V and 2 bases from J; junction bases left unmatched: 5. The germline V gene has CDR1 SGDLS and CDR2 YYNGEE. The CDR3 DNA reads as TGTGCCAGCAGCCCTGACAGGGTAAACTATGGCTACACCTTC. Its translation: CASSPDRVNYGYTF.

This sequence joins TRBV9 and TRBJ2-2; D remains unclear. This CDR3 comprises 17 residues. V was pared by 1 base and J by 3 bases, with 16 bases between. Germline V lookup: CDR1 SGDLS, CDR2 YYNGEE. CDR3 nucleotides: TGTGCCAGCAGCGTATTTGGTGGATCCCTTTACACCGGGGAGCTGTTTTTT. Amino acids: CASSVFGGSLYTGELFF.